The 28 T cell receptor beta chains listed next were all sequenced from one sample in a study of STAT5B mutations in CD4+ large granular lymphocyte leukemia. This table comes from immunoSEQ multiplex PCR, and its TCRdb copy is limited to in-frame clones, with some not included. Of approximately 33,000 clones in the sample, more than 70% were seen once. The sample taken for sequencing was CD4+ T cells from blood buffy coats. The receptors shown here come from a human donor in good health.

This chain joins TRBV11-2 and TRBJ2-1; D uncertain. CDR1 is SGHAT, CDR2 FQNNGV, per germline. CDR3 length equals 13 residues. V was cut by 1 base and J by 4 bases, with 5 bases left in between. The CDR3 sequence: CASSLGRYNEQFF. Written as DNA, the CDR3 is TGTGCCAGCAGCTTAGGGAGATACAATGAGCAGTTCTTC.

The CDR3 bases are TGTGCCAGCAGCCTCAGGACAGATACGCAGTATTTT. It specifies CASSLRTDTQYF. The chain recombines TRBV5-8 with TRBJ2-3; D call uncertain. CDR3 length: 12 amino acids. Germline assignment: CDR1 SGHTS and CDR2 YDEGEE. Trimming left V 4 bases short and J 3 bases short, with 6 bases between.

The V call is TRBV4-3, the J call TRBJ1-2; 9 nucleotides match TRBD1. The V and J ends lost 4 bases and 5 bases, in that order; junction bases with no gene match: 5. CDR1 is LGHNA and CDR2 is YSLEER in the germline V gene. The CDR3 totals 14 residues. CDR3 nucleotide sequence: TGCGCCAGCAGCCCCGACAGGGGGGGATATGGCTACACCTTC. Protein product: CASSPDRGGYGYTF.

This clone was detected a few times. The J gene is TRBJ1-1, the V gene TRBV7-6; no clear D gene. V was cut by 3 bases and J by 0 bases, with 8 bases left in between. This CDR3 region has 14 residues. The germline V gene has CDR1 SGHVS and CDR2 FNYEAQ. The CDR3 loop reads CASSFRAMNTEAFF. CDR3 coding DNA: TGTGCCAGCAGCTTTAGGGCTATGAACACTGAAGCTTTCTTT.

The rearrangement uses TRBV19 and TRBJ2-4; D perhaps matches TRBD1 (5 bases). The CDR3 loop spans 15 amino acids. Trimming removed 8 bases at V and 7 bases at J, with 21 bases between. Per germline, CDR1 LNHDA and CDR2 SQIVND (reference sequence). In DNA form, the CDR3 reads TGTGCCAGTGGTCCGCACCCGACAGTAGGGAACATTCAGTACTTC. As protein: CASGPHPTVGNIQYF. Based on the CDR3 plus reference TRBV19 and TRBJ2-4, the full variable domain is DGGITQSPKYLFRKEGQNVTLSCEQNLNHDAMYWYRQDPGQGLRLIYYSQIVNDFQKGDIAEGYSVSREKKESFPLTVTSAQKNPTAFYLCASGPHPTVGNIQYFGAGTRLSVL.

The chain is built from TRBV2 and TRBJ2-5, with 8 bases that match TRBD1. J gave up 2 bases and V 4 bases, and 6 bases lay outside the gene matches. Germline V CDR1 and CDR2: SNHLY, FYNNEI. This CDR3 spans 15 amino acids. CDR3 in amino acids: CASSGRDRHQETQYF. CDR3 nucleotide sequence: TGTGCCAGCAGTGGCAGGGACAGGCATCAAGAGACCCAGTACTTC. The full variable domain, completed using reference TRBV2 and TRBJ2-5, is EPEVTQTPSHQVTQMGQEVILRCVPISNHLYFYWYRQILGQKVEFLVSFYNNEISEKSEIFDDQFSVERPDGSNFTLKIRSTKLEDSAMYFCASSGRDRHQETQYFGPGTRLLVL.

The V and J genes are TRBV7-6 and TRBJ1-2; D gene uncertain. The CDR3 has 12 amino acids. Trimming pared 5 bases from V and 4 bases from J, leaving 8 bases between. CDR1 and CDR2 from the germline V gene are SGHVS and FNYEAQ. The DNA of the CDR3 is TGTGCCAGCAGCGGATTCGGCTATGGCTACACCTTC. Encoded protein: CASSGFGYGYTF.

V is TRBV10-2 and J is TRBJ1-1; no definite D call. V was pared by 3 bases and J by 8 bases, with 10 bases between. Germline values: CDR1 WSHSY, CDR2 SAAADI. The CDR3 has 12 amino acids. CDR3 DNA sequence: TGCGCCAGCAGTGACCCGGCAACCGAAGCTTTCTTT. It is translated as CASSDPATEAFF.

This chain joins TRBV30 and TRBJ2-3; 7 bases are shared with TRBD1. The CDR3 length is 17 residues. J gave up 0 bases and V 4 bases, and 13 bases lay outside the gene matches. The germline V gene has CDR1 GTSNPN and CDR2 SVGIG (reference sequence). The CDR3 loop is CAWKGFFGTVSTDTQYF. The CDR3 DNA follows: TGTGCCTGGAAGGGATTTTTTGGGACAGTAAGCACAGATACGCAGTATTTT. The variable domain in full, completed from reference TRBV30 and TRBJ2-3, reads SQTIHQWPATLVQPVGSPLSLECTVEGTSNPNLYWYRQAAGRGLQLLFYSVGIGQISSEVPQNLSASRPQDRQFILSSKKLLLSDSGFYLCAWKGFFGTVSTDTQYFGPGTRLTVL.

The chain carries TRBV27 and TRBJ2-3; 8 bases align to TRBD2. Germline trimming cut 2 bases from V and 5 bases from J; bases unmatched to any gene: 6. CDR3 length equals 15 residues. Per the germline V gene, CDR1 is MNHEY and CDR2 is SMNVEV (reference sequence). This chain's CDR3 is CASSLRGGQGDTQYF. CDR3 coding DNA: TGTGCCAGCAGTTTACGGGGGGGCCAGGGAGATACGCAGTATTTT.

DNA for the CDR3: TGTGCCAGCAGCTTAGAGTTTGCCCCAACGGGGGATACGCAGTATTTT. It is translated as CASSLEFAPTGDTQYF. The genes are TRBV7-2 and TRBJ2-3; maybe TRBD2 (5 bases). The CDR3 totals 16 residues. CDR1 and CDR2 from the germline V gene are SGHTA and FQGNSA. The ends were cut back, 1 base at V and 6 bases at J, with 17 bases in the middle.

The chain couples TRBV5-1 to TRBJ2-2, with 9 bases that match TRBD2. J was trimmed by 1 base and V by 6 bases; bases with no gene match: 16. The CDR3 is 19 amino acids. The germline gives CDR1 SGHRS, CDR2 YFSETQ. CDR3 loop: CASTLLGIQTSGNTGELFF. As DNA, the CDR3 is TGCGCCAGCACTCTATTGGGGATTCAGACTAGCGGGAACACCGGGGAGCTGTTTTTT.

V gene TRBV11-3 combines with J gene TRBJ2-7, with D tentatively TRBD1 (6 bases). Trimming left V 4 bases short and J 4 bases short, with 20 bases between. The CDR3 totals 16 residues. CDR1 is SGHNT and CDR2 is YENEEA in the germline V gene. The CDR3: CASSSPLDRSHYEQYF. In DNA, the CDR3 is TGTGCCAGCAGCTCCCCCCTCGACAGGTCCCATTACGAGCAGTACTTC.

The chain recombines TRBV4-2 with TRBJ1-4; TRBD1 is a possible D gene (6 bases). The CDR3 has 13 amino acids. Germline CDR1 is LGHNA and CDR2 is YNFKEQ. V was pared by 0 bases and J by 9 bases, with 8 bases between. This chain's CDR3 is CASSQDGQQKLFF. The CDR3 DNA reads TGTGCCAGCAGCCAAGACGGACAGCAAAAACTGTTTTTT.

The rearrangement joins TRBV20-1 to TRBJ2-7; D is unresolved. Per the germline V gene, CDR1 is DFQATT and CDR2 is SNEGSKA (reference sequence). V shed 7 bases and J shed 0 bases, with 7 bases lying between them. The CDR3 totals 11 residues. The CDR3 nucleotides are TGCAGTGTTCGGAGCTCCTACGAGCAGTACTTC. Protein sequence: CSVRSSYEQYF.

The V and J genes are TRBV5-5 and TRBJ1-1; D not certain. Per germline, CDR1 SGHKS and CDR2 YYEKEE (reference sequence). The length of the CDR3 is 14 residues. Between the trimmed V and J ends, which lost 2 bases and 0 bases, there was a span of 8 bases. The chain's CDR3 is CASSFLSLNTEAFF. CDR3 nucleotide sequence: TGTGCCAGCAGCTTTCTCAGTTTGAACACTGAAGCTTTCTTT.

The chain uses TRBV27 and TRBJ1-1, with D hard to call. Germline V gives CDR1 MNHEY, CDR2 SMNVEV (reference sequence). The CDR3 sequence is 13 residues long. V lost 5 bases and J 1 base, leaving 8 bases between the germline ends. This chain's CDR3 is CASSEWPNTEAFF. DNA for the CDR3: TGTGCCAGCAGTGAATGGCCGAACACTGAAGCTTTCTTT.

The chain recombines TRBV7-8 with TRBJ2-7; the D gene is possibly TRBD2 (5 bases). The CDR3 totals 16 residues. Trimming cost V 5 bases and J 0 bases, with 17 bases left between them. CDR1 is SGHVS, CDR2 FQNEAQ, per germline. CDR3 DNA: TGTGCCAGCAGCCCCCGTCGGACTGTCAACTCCTACGAGCAGTACTTC. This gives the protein CASSPRRTVNSYEQYF.

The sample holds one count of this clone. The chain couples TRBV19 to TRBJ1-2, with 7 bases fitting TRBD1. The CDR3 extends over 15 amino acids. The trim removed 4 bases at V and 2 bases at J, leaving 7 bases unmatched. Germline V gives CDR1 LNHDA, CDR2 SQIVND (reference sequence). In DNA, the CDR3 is TGTGCCAGTAGTAGCCCTTCGACAGGGAACTATGGCTACACCTTC. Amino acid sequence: CASSSPSTGNYGYTF.

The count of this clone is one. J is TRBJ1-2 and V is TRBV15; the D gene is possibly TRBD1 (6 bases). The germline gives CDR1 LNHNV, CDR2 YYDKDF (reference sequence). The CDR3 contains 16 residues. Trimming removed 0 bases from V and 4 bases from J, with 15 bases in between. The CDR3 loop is CATSRDLVGRGYGYTF. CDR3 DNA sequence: TGTGCCACCAGCAGAGATCTCGTCGGCAGGGGCTATGGCTACACCTTC.

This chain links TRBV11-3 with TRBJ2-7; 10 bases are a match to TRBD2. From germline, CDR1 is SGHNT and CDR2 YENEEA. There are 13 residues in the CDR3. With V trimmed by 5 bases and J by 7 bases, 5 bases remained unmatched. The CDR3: CASSQGTSEEQYF. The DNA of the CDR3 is TGTGCCAGCAGCCAAGGGACTAGCGAGGAGCAGTACTTC.

The CDR3 DNA reads TGTGCCAGCAGCCAAGCGGGATCCGTGTACAATGAGCAGTTCTTC. Translated, it gives CASSQAGSVYNEQFF. The chain carries TRBV14 and TRBJ2-1; D is perhaps TRBD2 (5 bases). Per germline, CDR1 SGHDN and CDR2 FVKESK. The CDR3 runs 15 residues. The V and J ends lost 1 base and 4 bases respectively, with 11 bases between them.

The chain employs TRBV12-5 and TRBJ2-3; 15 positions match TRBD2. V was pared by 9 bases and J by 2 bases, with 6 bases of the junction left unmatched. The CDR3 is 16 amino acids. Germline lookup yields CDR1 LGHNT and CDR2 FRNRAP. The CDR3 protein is CASSGTSGRFTDTQYF. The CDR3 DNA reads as TGTGCTAGCTCCGGGACTAGCGGGAGGTTCACAGATACGCAGTATTTT.

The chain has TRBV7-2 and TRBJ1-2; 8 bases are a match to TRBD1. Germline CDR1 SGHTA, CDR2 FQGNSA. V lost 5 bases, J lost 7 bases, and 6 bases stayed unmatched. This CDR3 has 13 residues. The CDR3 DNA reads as TGTGCCAGCAGCGGTGCTCAGGGGGCTGGCTACACCTTC. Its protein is CASSGAQGAGYTF.

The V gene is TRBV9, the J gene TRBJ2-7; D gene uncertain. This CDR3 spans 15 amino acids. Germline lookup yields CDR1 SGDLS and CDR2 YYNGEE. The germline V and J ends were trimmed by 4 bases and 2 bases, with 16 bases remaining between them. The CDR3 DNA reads TGTGCCAGCAGCCCTCGATCGATGTTTACCTACGAGCAGTACTTC. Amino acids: CASSPRSMFTYEQYF.

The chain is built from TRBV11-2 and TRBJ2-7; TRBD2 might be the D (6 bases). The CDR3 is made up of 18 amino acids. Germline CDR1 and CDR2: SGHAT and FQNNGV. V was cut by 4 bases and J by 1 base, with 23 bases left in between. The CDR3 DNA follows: TGTGCCAGCAGCTCCCTCACACCGGGGGATTCGGGATCCTACGAGCAGTACTTC. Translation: CASSSLTPGDSGSYEQYF.

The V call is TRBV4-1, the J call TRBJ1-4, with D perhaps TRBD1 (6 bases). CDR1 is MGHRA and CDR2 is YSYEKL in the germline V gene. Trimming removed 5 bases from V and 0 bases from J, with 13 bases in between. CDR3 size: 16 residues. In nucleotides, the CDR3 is TGCGCCAGCAGCAAGGGGGGGGCGCCAACTAATGAAAAACTGTTTTTT. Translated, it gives CASSKGGAPTNEKLFF.

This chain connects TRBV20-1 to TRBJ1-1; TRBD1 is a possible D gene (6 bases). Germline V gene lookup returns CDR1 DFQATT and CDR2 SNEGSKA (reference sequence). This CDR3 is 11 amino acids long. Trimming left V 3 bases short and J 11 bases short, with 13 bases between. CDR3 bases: TGCAGTGCTAGCCGGACAGCCGGGGCTTTCTTT. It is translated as CSASRTAGAFF.